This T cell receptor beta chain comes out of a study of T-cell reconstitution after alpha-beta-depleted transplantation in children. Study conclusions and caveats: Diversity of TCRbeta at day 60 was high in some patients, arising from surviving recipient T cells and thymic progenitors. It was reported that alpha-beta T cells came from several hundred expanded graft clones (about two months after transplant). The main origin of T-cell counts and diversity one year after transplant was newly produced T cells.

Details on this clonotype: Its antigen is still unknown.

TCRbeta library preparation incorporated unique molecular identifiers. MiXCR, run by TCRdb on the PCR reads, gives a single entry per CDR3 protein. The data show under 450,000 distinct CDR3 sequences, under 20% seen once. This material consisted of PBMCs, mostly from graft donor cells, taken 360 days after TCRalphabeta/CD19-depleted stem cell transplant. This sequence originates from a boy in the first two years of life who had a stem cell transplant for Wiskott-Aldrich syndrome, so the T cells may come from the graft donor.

CDR3 sequence reads: CASSRHQGRSYEQYF. The CDR3 DNA sequence: TGCGCCAGCAGCCGACATCAGGGTAGATCCTACGAGCAGTACTTC. The rearrangement uses TRBV4-1 and TRBJ2-7; a possible D gene is TRBD1 (5 bases). CDR3 length equals 15 residues. Germline values: CDR1 MGHRA, CDR2 YSYEKL. V dropped 4 bases and J dropped 1 base, with 14 bases sitting between them.